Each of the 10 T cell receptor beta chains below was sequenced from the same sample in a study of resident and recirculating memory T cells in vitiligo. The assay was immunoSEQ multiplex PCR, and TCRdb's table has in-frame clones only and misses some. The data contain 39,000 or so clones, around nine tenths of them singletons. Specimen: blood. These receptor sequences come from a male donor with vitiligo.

CDR3 nucleotides: TGTGCCTGGAGTGGGACAGGGGATCAGCCCCAGCATTTT. Residues: CAWSGTGDQPQHF. The chain joins TRBV30 to TRBJ1-5; 9 nucleotides agree with TRBD1. V shed 1 base, J shed 5 bases, and the junction held 0 bases outside the gene matches. The CDR3 is made up of 13 amino acids. Per germline, CDR1 GTSNPN and CDR2 SVGIG (reference sequence).

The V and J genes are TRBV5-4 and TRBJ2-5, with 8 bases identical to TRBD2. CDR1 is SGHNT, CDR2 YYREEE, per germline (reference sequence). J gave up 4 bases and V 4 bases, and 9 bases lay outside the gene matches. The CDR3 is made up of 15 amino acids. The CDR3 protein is CASSIPTSAPETQYF. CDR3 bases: TGTGCCAGCAGCATACCGACTAGCGCCCCAGAGACCCAGTACTTC.

The CDR3 sequence is CSVVSQGPQYF. CDR3 DNA: TGCAGCGTTGTTAGTCAGGGCCCGCAGTATTTT. The rearrangement joins TRBV29-1 to TRBJ2-3; D might be TRBD1 (5 bases). The germline V and J ends were trimmed by 4 bases and 10 bases, with 12 bases remaining between them. CDR3 length: 11 residues. Germline V gene data show CDR1 as SQVTM and CDR2 as ANQGSEA.

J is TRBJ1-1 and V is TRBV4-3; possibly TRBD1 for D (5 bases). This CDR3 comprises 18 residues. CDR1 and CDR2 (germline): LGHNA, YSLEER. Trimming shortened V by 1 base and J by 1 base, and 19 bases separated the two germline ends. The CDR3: CASSQVLQGGGENTEAFF. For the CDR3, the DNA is TGCGCCAGCAGCCAAGTCCTCCAGGGCGGTGGAGAGAACACTGAAGCTTTCTTT.

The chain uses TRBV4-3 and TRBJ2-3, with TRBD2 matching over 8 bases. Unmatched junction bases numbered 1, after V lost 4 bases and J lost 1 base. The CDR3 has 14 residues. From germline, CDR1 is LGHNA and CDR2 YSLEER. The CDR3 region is CASSRAGGTDTQYF. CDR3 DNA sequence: TGCGCCAGCAGCCGAGCGGGGGGCACAGATACGCAGTATTTT.

The CDR3 DNA reads TGTGCCACCCTGAGATACAATGAGCAGTTCTTC. This translates into CATLRYNEQFF. This rearrangement joins TRBV2 to TRBJ2-1; D is ambiguous. The CDR3 is 11 residues long. Germline CDR1 and CDR2: SNHLY and FYNNEI. Trimming left V 10 bases short and J 4 bases short, with 8 bases between.

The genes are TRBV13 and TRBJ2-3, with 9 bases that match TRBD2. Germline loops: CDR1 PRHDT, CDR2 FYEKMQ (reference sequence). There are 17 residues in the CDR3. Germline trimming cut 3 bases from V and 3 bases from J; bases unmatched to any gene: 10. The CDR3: CASSFGMTSGTTDTQYF. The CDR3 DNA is TGTGCCAGCAGCTTCGGAATGACTAGCGGAACGACAGATACGCAGTATTTT.

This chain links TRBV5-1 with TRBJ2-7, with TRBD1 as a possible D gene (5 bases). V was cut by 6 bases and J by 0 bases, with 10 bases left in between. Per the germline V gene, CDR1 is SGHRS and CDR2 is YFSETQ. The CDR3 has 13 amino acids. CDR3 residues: CASNTGSSYEQYF. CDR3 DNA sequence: TGCGCCAGCAACACAGGATCCTCCTACGAGCAGTACTTC.

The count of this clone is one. In DNA form, the CDR3 reads TGCGCCAGCAGACACGGACAGGGTGACTATGGCTACACCTTC. Translation: CASRHGQGDYGYTF. V usage is TRBV5-1 and J usage is TRBJ1-2; 8 bases are shared with TRBD1. V lost 5 bases and J lost 3; bases outside the gene matches: 6. The length of the CDR3 is 14 residues. In germline, CDR1 is SGHRS, CDR2 YFSETQ.

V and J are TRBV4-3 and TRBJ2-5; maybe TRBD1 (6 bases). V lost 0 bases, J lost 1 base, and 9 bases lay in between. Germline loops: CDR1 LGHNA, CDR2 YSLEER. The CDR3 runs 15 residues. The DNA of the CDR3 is TGCGCCAGCAGCCAAGAGGGACAAGTCCAAGAGACCCAGTACTTC. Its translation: CASSQEGQVQETQYF.